The entry below gives a single T cell receptor beta chain sequence along with its context. The antigen remains unidentified. Trimming removed 2 bases at V and 8 bases at J, with 28 bases between. The CDR3 runs 19 residues. Generated by immunoSEQ multiplex PCR, the TCRdb table keeps only in-frame clones and is missing some. The data show about 63,000 clones, with 87% seen just once and 0.6% to 0.7% held by the top ten. The sample comes from a study of OX40 agonist ivuxolimab in advanced cancers. Turning to the study itself: With a range of roughly 20 to 80, age averaged approximately 60 years, and 75% to 90% were male. Past anti-PD-1, anti-PD-L1 or anti-CTLA-4 therapy was accepted, and around 40% had received some. The study's findings and limits: Relative to CD4+ cells, CD8+ T cells on average had more expanded clones.

The sequence came from an adult with an advanced solid tumor such as melanoma, head and neck, liver or kidney cancer. Sample: CD4+ or CD8+ T cells sorted from blood, taken in a trial of the OX40 agonist ivuxolimab. This rearrangement joins TRBV23-1 to TRBJ1-5; D unclear. TRBV23-1 is an ORF, with its function uncertain. The DNA for the CDR3 is TGCGCCAGCAGTCAACCCAAAGGGAACAGATGCCTTAGGAGAAAGCCCCAGCATTTT. Its translation is CASSQPKGNRCLRRKPQHF.